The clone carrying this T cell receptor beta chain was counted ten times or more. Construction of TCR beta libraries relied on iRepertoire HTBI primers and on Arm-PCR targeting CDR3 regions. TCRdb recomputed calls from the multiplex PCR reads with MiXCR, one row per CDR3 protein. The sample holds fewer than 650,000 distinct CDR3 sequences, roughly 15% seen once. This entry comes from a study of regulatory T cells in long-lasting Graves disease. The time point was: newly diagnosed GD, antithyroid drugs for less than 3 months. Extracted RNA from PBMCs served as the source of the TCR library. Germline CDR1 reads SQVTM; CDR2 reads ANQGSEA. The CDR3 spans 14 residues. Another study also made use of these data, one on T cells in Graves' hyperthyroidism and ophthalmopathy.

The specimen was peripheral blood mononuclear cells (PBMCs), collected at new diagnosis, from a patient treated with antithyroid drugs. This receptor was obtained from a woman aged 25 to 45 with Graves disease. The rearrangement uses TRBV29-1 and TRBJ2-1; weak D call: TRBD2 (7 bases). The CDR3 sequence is CTVVDQGRANEQFF. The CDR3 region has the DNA TGCACCGTGGTCGATCAGGGGAGGGCCAATGAGCAGTTCTTC.